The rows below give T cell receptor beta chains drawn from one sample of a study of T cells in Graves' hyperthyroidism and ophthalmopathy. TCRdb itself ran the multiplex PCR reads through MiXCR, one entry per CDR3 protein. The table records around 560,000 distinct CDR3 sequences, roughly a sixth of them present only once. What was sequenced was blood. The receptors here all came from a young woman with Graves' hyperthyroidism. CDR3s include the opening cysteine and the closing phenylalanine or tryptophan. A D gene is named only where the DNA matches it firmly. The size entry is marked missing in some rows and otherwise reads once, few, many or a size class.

CDR3 protein: CSAFATSGSQETQYF; CDR3 DNA: TGCAGTGCCTTCGCGACTAGCGGGTCTCAAGAGACCCAGTACTTC; J gene: TRBJ2-5; V gene: TRBV20-1; clone size: few; D gene: TRBD2
CDR3 protein: CASSPRLHNEQFF; CDR3 DNA: TGTGCCAGCAGCCCCCGGCTCCACAATGAGCAGTTCTTC; J gene: TRBJ2-1; V gene: TRBV3-1; clone size: many; D gene: .
CDR3 protein: CSARPAGVTYGYTF; CDR3 DNA: TGCAGTGCTAGACCGGCGGGTGTCACCTATGGCTACACCTTC; J gene: TRBJ1-2; V gene: TRBV20-1; clone size: many; D gene: .
CDR3 protein: CASSRPGVSYEQYF; CDR3 DNA: TGTGCCAGCAGTCGCCCGGGGGTCTCCTACGAGCAGTACTTC; J gene: TRBJ2-7; V gene: TRBV27; clone size: .; D gene: .
CDR3 protein: CASSFSNPVYEQYF; CDR3 DNA: TGTGCCAGCAGTTTTTCTAATCCGGTCTACGAGCAGTACTTC; J gene: TRBJ2-7; V gene: TRBV28; clone size: many; D gene: .
CDR3 protein: CASSQGLWYQDNQPQHF; CDR3 DNA: TGCGCCAGCAGCCAAGGACTATGGTATCAGGACAATCAGCCCCAGCATTTT; J gene: TRBJ1-5; V gene: TRBV4-1; clone size: few; D gene: .
CDR3 protein: CSVNRNTEAFF; CDR3 DNA: TGCAGCGTCAACAGGAACACTGAAGCTTTCTTT; J gene: TRBJ1-1; V gene: TRBV29-1; clone size: once; D gene: .
CDR3 protein: CASSSSYEQYF; CDR3 DNA: TGTGCCAGCAGTTCCTCCTACGAGCAGTACTTC; J gene: TRBJ2-7; V gene: TRBV5-1; clone size: many; D gene: .
CDR3 protein: CASSTSRVGRYYGYTF; CDR3 DNA: TGTGCCAGCAGTACTAGCAGGGTCGGGAGGTACTATGGCTACACCTTC; J gene: TRBJ1-2; V gene: TRBV6-2/TRBV6-3; clone size: few; D gene: .
CDR3 protein: CASSPIHRAVSNSPLHF; CDR3 DNA: TGTGCCAGCTCACCGATACACCGGGCCGTCAGCAATTCACCCCTCCACTTT; J gene: TRBJ1-6; V gene: TRBV18; clone size: .; D gene: .
CDR3 protein: CASNLGLAGFNEQFF; CDR3 DNA: TGTGCCAGCAACCTGGGGCTAGCGGGGTTCAATGAGCAGTTCTTC; J gene: TRBJ2-1; V gene: TRBV27; clone size: many; D gene: TRBD2
CDR3 protein: CASSNSDSAARTGAYEQYF; CDR3 DNA: TGTGCCAGCTCAAACTCGGACTCTGCGGCGCGGACAGGGGCCTACGAGCAGTACTTC; J gene: TRBJ2-7; V gene: TRBV18; clone size: .; D gene: TRBD1
CDR3 protein: CASSWVAGCTDTQYF; CDR3 DNA: TGTGCCAGCAGTTGGGTAGCGGGGTGCACAGATACGCAGTATTTT; J gene: TRBJ2-3; V gene: TRBV6-2/TRBV6-3; clone size: .; D gene: TRBD2
CDR3 protein: CSAGGQVLRLSYNEQFF; CDR3 DNA: TGCAGCGCAGGGGGACAGGTGCTAAGACTATCCTACAATGAGCAGTTCTTC; J gene: TRBJ2-1; V gene: TRBV29-1; clone size: few; D gene: TRBD1
CDR3 protein: CSASPYGGAKETQYF; CDR3 DNA: TGCAGTGCTAGCCCTTATGGGGGGGCGAAGGAGACCCAGTACTTC; J gene: TRBJ2-5; V gene: TRBV20-1; clone size: many; D gene: .
CDR3 protein: CSVDISYEQYF; CDR3 DNA: TGCAGCGTGGACATCTCCTACGAGCAGTACTTC; J gene: TRBJ2-7; V gene: TRBV29-1; clone size: many; D gene: .
CDR3 protein: CSAGRDRADEQFF; CDR3 DNA: TGCAGTGCGGGCCGGGACAGGGCTGATGAGCAGTTCTTC; J gene: TRBJ2-1; V gene: TRBV20-1; clone size: many; D gene: TRBD1
CDR3 protein: CATSAFPLESYEQFF; CDR3 DNA: TGTGCCACCAGTGCCTTTCCATTGGAGTCCTACGAGCAGTTCTTC; J gene: TRBJ2-1; V gene: TRBV24-1; clone size: .; D gene: .
CDR3 protein: CASGFGGGVDTQYF; CDR3 DNA: TGTGCCAGCGGCTTCGGTGGGGGAGTAGATACGCAGTATTTT; J gene: TRBJ2-3; V gene: TRBV7-2; clone size: .; D gene: .
CDR3 protein: CASSHLGTSSNTGELFF; CDR3 DNA: TGCGCCAGCAGCCACCTGGGGACTAGCTCTAACACCGGGGAGCTGTTTTTT; J gene: TRBJ2-2; V gene: TRBV5-1; clone size: few; D gene: TRBD2
CDR3 protein: CASSLEESRYSTDTQYF; CDR3 DNA: TGTGCCAGCAGCTTAGAAGAGTCGCGCTACAGCACAGATACGCAGTATTTT; J gene: TRBJ2-3; V gene: TRBV7-8; clone size: many; D gene: .
CDR3 protein: CSASGNLPYPYGYTF; CDR3 DNA: TGCAGTGCCTCAGGGAATCTCCCCTATCCCTATGGCTACACCTTC; J gene: TRBJ1-2; V gene: TRBV20-1; clone size: few; D gene: .
CDR3 protein: CASSTGGARTDTQYF; CDR3 DNA: TGTGCCAGCAGTACCGGGGGGGCGCGCACAGATACGCAGTATTTT; J gene: TRBJ2-3; V gene: TRBV6-1; clone size: few; D gene: TRBD2
CDR3 protein: CASSPQPSTGLGYTF; CDR3 DNA: TGCGCCAGCAGCCCCCAACCCTCGACAGGGCTGGGCTACACCTTC; J gene: TRBJ1-2; V gene: TRBV4-3; clone size: .; D gene: TRBD1
CDR3 protein: CASSLIPTGASTGELFF; CDR3 DNA: TGCGCCAGCAGCTTGATACCGACAGGGGCCTCAACCGGGGAGCTGTTTTTT; J gene: TRBJ2-2; V gene: TRBV5-1; clone size: many; D gene: TRBD1